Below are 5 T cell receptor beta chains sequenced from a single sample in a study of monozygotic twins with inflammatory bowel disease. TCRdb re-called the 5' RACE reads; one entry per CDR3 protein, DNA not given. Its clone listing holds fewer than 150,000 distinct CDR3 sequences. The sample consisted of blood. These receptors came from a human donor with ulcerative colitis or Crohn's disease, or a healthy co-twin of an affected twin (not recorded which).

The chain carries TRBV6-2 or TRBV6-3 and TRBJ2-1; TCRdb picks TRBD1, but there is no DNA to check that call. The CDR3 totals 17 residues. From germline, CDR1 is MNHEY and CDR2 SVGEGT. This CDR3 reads CASRPARPGQIPREQFF.

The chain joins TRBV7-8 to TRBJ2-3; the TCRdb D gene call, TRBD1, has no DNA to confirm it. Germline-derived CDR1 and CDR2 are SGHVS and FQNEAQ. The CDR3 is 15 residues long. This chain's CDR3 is CASSFPSRSTDTQYF.

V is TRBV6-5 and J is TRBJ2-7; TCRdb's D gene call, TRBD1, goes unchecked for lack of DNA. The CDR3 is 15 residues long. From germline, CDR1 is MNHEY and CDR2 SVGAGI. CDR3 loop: CASSSSPPTLYEQYF.

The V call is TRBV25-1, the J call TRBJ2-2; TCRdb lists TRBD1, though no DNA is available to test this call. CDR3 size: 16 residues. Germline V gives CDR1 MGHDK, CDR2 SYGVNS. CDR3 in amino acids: CASSEYGTGNTGELFF.

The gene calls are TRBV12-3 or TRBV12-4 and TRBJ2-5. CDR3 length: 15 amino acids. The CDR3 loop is CASSLAGVDLETQYF.